Reported below is one TCR beta chain. Its antigen is unidentified. Primers included in the PCR were 60 Vbeta and 13 Jbeta primers. Only in-frame clones appear in the TCRdb table, and some are missing; sequencing was by immunoSEQ multiplex PCR. The sample includes 85,000 to 95,000 clones, roughly two thirds seen only once; the top ten take around 6.3%. The sample originates from a study of cytomegalovirus exposure and HLA in healthy donors. Study overall: The Caucasian-associated ancestry cluster contained about 80% of the roughly 370 genotyped donors. Overall study results and limits: In a later analysis, a missense DCLRE1C variant was linked to TCR beta V- and J-gene trimming. Listed as cytomegalovirus-associated were 150 or so TCR beta chains.

Germline lookup yields CDR1 WSHSY and CDR2 SAAADI. V was shortened by 1 base and J by 9 bases, with 10 bases between the two germline ends. CDR3 length: 13 amino acids. This TCR was recovered from a young woman in good health and CMV-seronegative. The chain employs TRBV10-2 and TRBJ1-5, with a possible D match to TRBD1 (6 bases). Sequencing input: PBMCs. Written as DNA, the CDR3 is TGCGCCAGCAGTGAGTGGGACATTTCGCCCCAGCATTTT. As protein: CASSEWDISPQHF.